The 23 T cell receptor beta chains reported below all come from one sample, sequenced in a study of identifying expanded T cells in peripheral blood. Produced via immunoSEQ multiplex PCR; TCRdb's table is partial and in-frame only. In the table there are 80,000 to 90,000 clones, around 91% of which are singletons. The sample consisted of blood. These receptor sequences come from a person between 18 and 75 years old in good health.

The chain couples TRBV23-1 to TRBJ1-2, with 7 bases lining up with TRBD1. TRBV23-1 is an ORF, with its function uncertain. This CDR3 comprises 16 residues. Trimming at V came to 5 bases and at J to 0 bases, leaving 9 bases not matched to a gene. The CDR3 DNA reads TGCGCCAGCAGTTTTCCGGACAGGCGAGCTAACTATGGCTACACCTTC. Translation: CASSFPDRRANYGYTF.

The rearrangement uses TRBV6-6 and TRBJ1-6, with 9 bases identical to TRBD1. V was pared by 6 bases and J by 7 bases, with 1 base of the junction left unmatched. There are 13 residues in the CDR3. Germline CDR1 MNHNY, CDR2 SVGAGI (reference sequence). The CDR3 nucleotides read TGTGCCAGCAGAGGGACAGGGAATTCACCCCTCCACTTT. Translating gives CASRGTGNSPLHF.

This sequence joins TRBV7-2 and TRBJ1-4, with D tentatively TRBD1 (6 bases). The CDR3 is 16 amino acids. The germline gives CDR1 SGHTA, CDR2 FQGNSA. V gave up 0 bases and J gave up 3 bases, with 11 bases separating them. The CDR3 nucleotides are TGTGCCAGCAGCTTAGCGAGGACAGCCTCTAATGAAAAACTGTTTTTT. Its protein is CASSLARTASNEKLFF.

About this clone: This sample includes further DNA sequences coding for the same CDR3. V usage is TRBV6-1 and J usage is TRBJ1-1; 7 nucleotides agree with TRBD1. Trimming took 8 bases from V and 1 from J; bases not matched to a gene: 1. This CDR3 is 12 amino acids long. CDR1 and CDR2 (germline): MNHNS, SASEGT. The CDR3 spells CASRQGNTEAFF. In DNA form, the CDR3 reads TGTGCCAGCCGACAGGGGAACACTGAAGCTTTCTTT.

V and J are TRBV5-6 and TRBJ1-2; D uncertain. Germline V gene sequence: CDR1 SGHDT, CDR2 YYEEEE. CDR3 length: 13 residues. V lost 2 bases and J lost 7, with 12 bases in between. CDR3 nucleotide sequence: TGTGCCAGCAGCTTTGGGGAGGCGGTTGGCTACACCTTC. Translated, it gives CASSFGEAVGYTF.

The rearrangement joins TRBV5-1 to TRBJ2-1; 9 bases are shared with TRBD2. Germline loops: CDR1 SGHRS, CDR2 YFSETQ. The CDR3 runs to 16 residues. Germline trimming cut 0 bases from V and 6 bases from J; bases unmatched to any gene: 7. CDR3 in DNA: TGCGCCAGCAGCTTGGGGGCTAGCGGGGAGGGCAATGAGCAGTTCTTC. Translated: CASSLGASGEGNEQFF. Full variable domain (outside the CDR3, taken from reference TRBV5-1 and TRBJ2-1): KAGVTQTPRYLIKTRGQQVTLSCSPISGHRSVSWYQQTPGQGLQFLFEYFSETQRNKGNFPGRFSGRQFSNSRSEMNVSTLELGDSALYLCASSLGASGEGNEQFFGPGTRLTVL.

The V gene is TRBV7-8, the J gene TRBJ2-1; weak D call: TRBD2 (6 bases). This CDR3 is 16 amino acids long. Trimming shortened V by 5 bases and J by 1 base, and 15 bases separated the two germline ends. The V gene's germline CDR1 is SGHVS and CDR2 FQNEAQ. DNA of the CDR3: TGTGCCAGCAGCCCACCCGGGACTCCGTCCTACAATGAGCAGTTCTTC. It yields the protein CASSPPGTPSYNEQFF.

The J gene is TRBJ2-7, the V gene TRBV6-5; 7 nucleotides match TRBD1. After removal of 8 bases from V and 4 bases from J, the junction contained 8 bases not matched to a gene. Germline V gene lookup returns CDR1 MNHEY and CDR2 SVGAGI. The CDR3 has 13 amino acids. The CDR3 DNA sequence: TGTGCCAGCGCCAGGGACAGTATTTACGAGCAGTACTTC. This sequence encodes CASARDSIYEQYF.

V is TRBV2 and J is TRBJ2-1; 12 bases match TRBD2. CDR3 size: 13 residues. V shed 11 bases and J 6 bases; nucleotides not matched to a gene: 5. The V gene's germline CDR1 is SNHLY and CDR2 FYNNEI. CDR3 region: CAATGLAGNEQFF. DNA for the CDR3: TGTGCCGCGACGGGACTAGCGGGCAATGAGCAGTTCTTC.

The chain is built from TRBV7-2 and TRBJ2-7; 11 bases line up with TRBD2. This CDR3 spans 16 amino acids. Per germline, CDR1 SGHTA and CDR2 FQGNSA. V shed 2 bases, J shed 3 bases, and the junction held 6 bases outside the gene matches. The CDR3 region has the DNA TGTGCCAGCAGCTTATACCCCACTAGCGGGGGCTACGAGCAGTACTTC. Its protein is CASSLYPTSGGYEQYF.

The chain uses TRBV5-1 and TRBJ2-5; no definite D call. CDR1 is SGHRS, CDR2 YFSETQ, per germline. This CDR3 region has 16 residues. Trimming removed 0 bases from V and 2 bases from J, with 14 bases in between. CDR3 sequence (DNA): TGCGCCAGCAGCTTGGTCTTATCAGGTGATCAAGAGACCCAGTACTTC. Encoded protein: CASSLVLSGDQETQYF.

The V and J genes are TRBV7-2 and TRBJ1-1, with 9 bases that match TRBD1. Germline assignment: CDR1 SGHTA and CDR2 FQGNSA. With V trimmed by 5 bases and J by 1 base, 5 bases remained unmatched. CDR3 size: 15 residues. CDR3 region: CASSTPDRGNTEAFF. In DNA, the CDR3 is TGTGCCAGCAGCACCCCGGACAGGGGGAACACTGAAGCTTTCTTT. Variable domain in full (rest from reference TRBV7-2 and TRBJ1-1): GAGVSQSPSNKVTEKGKDVELRCDPISGHTALYWYRQSLGQGLEFLIYFQGNSAPDKSGLPSDRFSAERTGGSVSTLTIQRTQQEDSAVYLCASSTPDRGNTEAFFGQGTRLTVV.

This sequence joins TRBV6-5 and TRBJ1-2; unclear D gene. Trimming took 2 bases from V and 7 from J, leaving 11 bases between them. This CDR3 comprises 13 residues. The germline gives CDR1 MNHEY, CDR2 SVGAGI. CDR3 bases: TGTGCCAGCAGTTACCCGGGGAGGTTTGGCTACACCTTC. It translates to CASSYPGRFGYTF.

V usage is TRBV19 and J usage is TRBJ1-2; D is possibly TRBD1 (5 bases). CDR1 is LNHDA, CDR2 SQIVND, per germline (reference sequence). The CDR3 loop spans 14 amino acids. The V and J ends lost 5 bases and 8 bases respectively, with 18 bases between them. CDR3 residues: CASSRRDHVGGYTF. The CDR3 nucleotides read TGTGCCAGTAGTCGCCGGGACCACGTGGGGGGCTACACCTTC. Using reference TRBV19 and TRBJ1-2 for the parts outside the CDR3, the full variable domain is DGGITQSPKYLFRKEGQNVTLSCEQNLNHDAMYWYRQDPGQGLRLIYYSQIVNDFQKGDIAEGYSVSREKKESFPLTVTSAQKNPTAFYLCASSRRDHVGGYTFGSGTRLTVV.

The chain couples TRBV29-1 to TRBJ2-5, with 7 bases aligning to TRBD2. V lost 0 bases and J lost 5; bases outside the gene matches: 15. The CDR3 sequence is 17 residues long. Germline CDR1 reads SQVTM; CDR2 reads ANQGSEA. CDR3 DNA sequence: TGCAGCGTTGAAGATCTTACCGGGTGGCGGCGGGGGGAGACCCAGTACTTC. Its protein is CSVEDLTGWRRGETQYF.

The genes are TRBV28 and TRBJ2-7; the D is unclear. V gave up 6 bases and J gave up 0 bases, with 6 bases separating them. Germline values: CDR1 MDHEN, CDR2 SYDVKM. This CDR3 has 12 amino acids. In DNA form, the CDR3 reads TGTGCCAGCAGGACCAACTCCTACGAGCAGTACTTC. Translating gives CASRTNSYEQYF.

The V gene is TRBV14, the J gene TRBJ1-2; tentative D call: TRBD1 (6 bases). The CDR3 length is 15 residues. Germline V CDR1 and CDR2: SGHDN, FVKESK. Trimming pared 6 bases from V and 0 bases from J, leaving 14 bases between. CDR3 DNA sequence: TGTGCCAGCAGAAGACTGACAGGAACTAACTATGGCTACACCTTC. Its translation is CASRRLTGTNYGYTF.

This clone appeared a single time. The rearrangement joins TRBV15 to TRBJ1-4; unclear D gene. V shed 0 bases and J shed 5 bases, with 16 bases lying between them. Germline V CDR1 and CDR2: LNHNV, YYDKDF (reference sequence). The CDR3 runs 17 residues. Written as DNA, the CDR3 is TGTGCCACCAGCAGAGATCTTTCATTTGGCCGGAATGAAAAACTGTTTTTT. It translates to CATSRDLSFGRNEKLFF. The entire variable domain, with the rest obtained from reference TRBV15 and TRBJ1-4, is as follows: DAMVIQNPRYQVTQFGKPVTLSCSQTLNHNVMYWYQQKSSQAPKLLFHYYDKDFNNEADTPDNFQSRRPNTSFCFLDIRSPGLGDTAMYLCATSRDLSFGRNEKLFFGSGTQLSVL.

The chain employs TRBV5-6 and TRBJ1-2, with TRBD1 matching 9 bases. Germline-derived CDR1 and CDR2 are SGHDT and YYEEEE. The CDR3 consists of 14 residues. Germline trimming cut 4 bases from V and 4 bases from J; bases unmatched to any gene: 5. As DNA, the CDR3 is TGTGCCAGCAGCACCGGGACAGGGCTCTATGGCTACACCTTC. Translating it yields CASSTGTGLYGYTF.

The gene calls are TRBV7-2 and TRBJ2-5; perhaps TRBD1 as D (6 bases). The CDR3 runs to 14 residues. Germline V gives CDR1 SGHTA, CDR2 FQGNSA. V was trimmed by 2 bases and J by 2 bases, leaving 9 bases between them. CDR3 in amino acids: CASSLLGTQETQYF. The CDR3, as DNA: TGTGCCAGCAGCTTATTGGGGACACAAGAGACCCAGTACTTC.

V is TRBV7-2 and J is TRBJ2-1; tentatively, D is TRBD1 or TRBD2 (5 bases each). V was shortened by 5 bases and J by 6 bases, with 11 bases between the two germline ends. Per the germline V gene, CDR1 is SGHTA and CDR2 is FQGNSA. The length of the CDR3 is 13 residues. CDR3: CASSVRDRNEQFF. The DNA for the CDR3 is TGTGCCAGCAGCGTCCGGGACCGCAATGAGCAGTTCTTC.

The chain uses TRBV7-2 and TRBJ1-5; no definite D call. The CDR3 totals 15 residues. Trimming removed 1 base from V and 3 bases from J, with 10 bases in between. Germline V gene lookup returns CDR1 SGHTA and CDR2 FQGNSA. The chain's CDR3 is CASSLVGQANQPQHF. The DNA for the CDR3 is TGTGCCAGCAGCTTAGTTGGGCAGGCCAATCAGCCCCAGCATTTT.

This clone was picked up one time. The chain joins TRBV2 to TRBJ1-1; D unclear. Trimming pared 6 bases from V and 6 bases from J, leaving 8 bases between. Germline V gives CDR1 SNHLY, CDR2 FYNNEI. This CDR3 has 11 amino acids. CDR3 loop: CASSVVAEAFF. CDR3 nucleotides: TGTGCCAGCAGCGTTGTAGCTGAAGCTTTCTTT.